A selection of T cell receptor beta chains follows, all from one sample in a study of human T cells and chemical hapten exposure. TCRdb processed the RACE reads anew with MiXCR; each CDR3 protein has one entry. The sample gives about 360,000 distinct CDR3 sequences, roughly 4.8% of which show up once; about 2.1% is in the top ten. The sample was whole blood, taken in connection with sensitization to the hapten diphenylcyclopropenone (DPC). The receptors originated from a woman aged 45-65 years with alopecia areata. Some clones in this sample may be carry-over from other donors' samples. Each CDR3 is given with its conserved first and last residue. Each record gives: J gene, D gene, clone size, V gene, CDR3 protein, CDR3 DNA. D genes are given only for firm matches. Clone size, where shown, is once, few, many, or a class for clones that have expanded.

TRBJ1-1 | TRBD1 | many | TRBV29-1 | CSAWTGVNTEAFF | TGCAGCGCCTGGACAGGGGTGAACACTGAAGCTTTCTTT
TRBJ2-7 | - | - | TRBV12-3/TRBV12-4 | CASRVPGHRRKQYF | TGTGCCAGCAGAGTTCCCGGACACCGGCGAAAGCAGTACTTC
TRBJ2-1 | - | - | TRBV5-4 | CASSSKGVVSYNEQFF | TGTGCCAGCAGCTCTAAGGGAGTAGTCTCCTACAATGAGCAGTTCTTC
TRBJ2-1 | TRBD2 | - | TRBV4-2 | CASSQDGAGGYNEQFF | TGTGCCAGCAGCCAAGATGGGGCGGGAGGGTATAATGAGCAGTTCTTC
TRBJ2-2 | - | - | TRBV29-1 | CSVGGASNTGELFF | TGCAGCGTTGGGGGGGCTTCGAACACCGGGGAGCTGTTTTTT
TRBJ2-5 | TRBD1 | few | TRBV5-1 | CASSGGTGVQETQYF | TGCGCCAGCAGCGGGGGGACAGGTGTGCAAGAGACCCAGTACTTC
TRBJ1-1 | - | few | TRBV4-2 | CASSQDDRTNTEAFF | TGTGCCAGCAGCCAAGACGACAGGACGAACACTGAAGCTTTCTTT
TRBJ2-6 | - | few | TRBV19 | CASIGGANVLTF | TGTGCCAGTATCGGTGGGGCCAACGTCCTGACTTTC
TRBJ2-1 | - | few | TRBV30 | CAWSPTPGSRHDYYNEQFF | TGTGCCTGGAGTCCGACTCCGGGCTCCCGCCACGACTACTACAATGAGCAGTTCTTC
TRBJ1-3 | - | many | TRBV29-1 | CSVGQGSAGNTIYF | TGCAGCGTTGGGCAGGGGAGCGCTGGAAACACCATATATTTT
TRBJ2-5 | TRBD1 | - | TRBV29-1 | CSGRQGATETQYF | TGCAGCGGAAGACAGGGGGCAACGGAGACCCAGTACTTC
TRBJ2-3 | - | many | TRBV29-1 | CSVASSGTDTQYF | TGCAGCGTTGCTAGTTCGGGCACAGATACGCAGTATTTT
TRBJ2-1 | TRBD1 | few | TRBV3-1 | CASSPAGTAAFRQFF | TGTGCCAGCAGCCCGGCCGGGACAGCCGCTTTTCGGCAGTTCTTC
TRBJ2-1 | TRBD2 | many | TRBV2 | CASRPGLATNEQFF | TGTGCCAGCAGACCGGGACTAGCAACCAATGAGCAGTTCTTC
TRBJ2-3 | - | many | TRBV6-1 | CASSEAPRSDTQYF | TGTGCCAGCAGTGAAGCTCCTCGGTCAGATACGCAGTATTTT
TRBJ2-5 | - | few | TRBV4-1 | CASSQDRQQETQYF | TGCGCCAGCAGCCAAGATCGACAGCAAGAGACCCAGTACTTC
TRBJ2-5 | TRBD2 | few | TRBV5-1 | CASSLEPKAGAEETQYF | TGCGCCAGCAGCTTGGAGCCAAAAGCGGGGGCTGAAGAGACCCAGTACTTC
TRBJ2-7 | - | few | TRBV3-1 | CASSQVDSYEQYF | TGTGCCAGCAGCCAAGTTGACTCCTACGAGCAGTACTTC
TRBJ2-6 | - | many | TRBV6-5 | CASSTGLLGANVLTF | TGTGCCAGCAGTACGGGCCTTTTAGGGGCCAACGTCCTGACTTTC
TRBJ1-1 | - | many | TRBV5-5 | CASSPAGLLNTEAFF | TGTGCCAGCAGCCCGGCGGGACTGCTGAACACTGAAGCTTTCTTT
TRBJ2-4 | - | many | TRBV10-3 | CAISEGRGQEIQYF | TGTGCCATCAGTGAGGGCCGGGGGCAAGAAATTCAGTACTTC
TRBJ1-5 | TRBD1 | few | TRBV12-3/TRBV12-4 | CASSPRDRRNQPQHF | TGTGCCAGCAGTCCCCGGGACAGACGTAATCAGCCCCAGCATTTT
TRBJ2-2 | - | many | TRBV7-3 | CASSLERYTGELFF | TGTGCCAGCAGCTTAGAACGGTACACCGGGGAGCTGTTTTTT
TRBJ2-3 | TRBD2 | few | TRBV20-1 | CSALGLAATDTQYF | TGCAGTGCTCTGGGACTAGCGGCGACAGATACGCAGTATTTT
TRBJ2-3 | - | few | TRBV28 | CASSSRIASTDTQYF | TGTGCCAGCAGTTCCAGAATAGCTTCCACAGATACGCAGTATTTT
TRBJ2-5 | - | few | TRBV10-3 | CAIRGRSQETQYF | TGTGCCATCAGAGGACGTTCCCAAGAGACCCAGTACTTC
TRBJ1-1 | - | - | TRBV2 | CASSGMQTEAFF | TGTGCCAGCAGTGGAATGCAGACTGAAGCTTTCTTT
TRBJ2-3 | TRBD2 | - | TRBV20-1 | CSALAGGNLLTDTQYF | TGCAGTGCTTTAGCGGGGGGAAACCTCCTCACAGATACGCAGTATTTT
TRBJ1-1 | - | many | TRBV7-2 | CASSPGRPGEAFF | TGTGCCAGCAGCCCCGGTCGGCCGGGTGAAGCTTTCTTT
TRBJ1-1 | TRBD1 | - | TRBV7-6 | CASSLGQGGPEAFF | TGTGCCAGCAGCTTAGGACAGGGGGGCCCTGAAGCTTTCTTT
TRBJ1-5 | - | many | TRBV20-1 | CSARDGGNAGNQPQHF | TGCAGTGCTAGAGATGGGGGGAATGCGGGCAATCAGCCCCAGCATTTT
TRBJ2-2 | - | few | TRBV25-1 | CASSPRPLNTGELFF | TGTGCCAGCAGTCCCCGACCCCTGAACACCGGGGAGCTGTTTTTT
TRBJ2-3 | - | many | TRBV9 | CASSTTGDTQYF | TGTGCCAGCAGCACAACTGGGGATACGCAGTATTTT
TRBJ1-1 | - | - | TRBV20-1 | CRPWGRDTEAFF | TGCAGGCCGTGGGGACGGGACACTGAAGCTTTCTTT
TRBJ2-2 | - | many | TRBV10-3 | CAISAGQPGELFF | TGTGCCATCAGTGCCGGACAGCCCGGGGAGCTGTTTTTT
TRBJ1-2 | - | - | TRBV6-8 | CASSWGAAYGYTF | TGTGCCAGCAGTTGGGGTGCAGCCTATGGCTACACCTTC
TRBJ1-1 | - | many | TRBV7-6 | CASSVGVLNTEAFF | TGTGCCAGCAGCGTAGGGGTTTTAAACACTGAAGCTTTCTTT
TRBJ2-5 | - | many | TRBV18 | CASSPGTQETQYF | TGTGCCAGCTCACCCGGGACACAAGAGACCCAGTACTTC
TRBJ2-7 | - | many | TRBV4-3 | CASSQDPGPYYEQYF | TGCGCCAGCAGCCAAGATCCAGGACCCTACTACGAGCAGTACTTC
TRBJ1-2 | TRBD1 | many | TRBV25-1 | CASSELGQGKYGYTF | TGTGCCAGCAGTGAATTAGGACAGGGGAAGTATGGCTACACCTTC
TRBJ2-1 | TRBD2 | few | TRBV18 | CASLEAGGEQFF | TGTGCCAGCCTAGAAGCGGGGGGTGAGCAGTTCTTC
TRBJ2-5 | - | - | TRBV24-1 | CATSEGGPQETQYF | TGTGCCACCAGTGAAGGAGGCCCCCAAGAGACCCAGTACTTC
TRBJ1-2 | - | few | TRBV6-2/TRBV6-3 | CASGQLYGYTF | TGTGCCAGCGGACAGTTATATGGCTACACCTTC
TRBJ1-2 | - | few | TRBV14 | CASSQDPGNYGYTF | TGTGCCAGCAGCCAAGATCCAGGGAACTATGGCTACACCTTC
TRBJ2-7 | TRBD1 | many | TRBV12-3/TRBV12-4 | CASRGTGGSGEQYF | TGTGCCAGCAGGGGGACAGGGGGTTCTGGCGAGCAGTACTTC
TRBJ2-2 | - | - | TRBV12-3/TRBV12-4 | CASSFLLRTPYTGELFF | TGTGCCAGCAGCTTTCTCCTTCGGACACCGTACACCGGGGAGCTGTTTTTT
TRBJ2-3 | TRBD2 | many | TRBV20-1 | CSASIAGANTQYF | TGCAGTGCTAGTATAGCGGGGGCGAATACGCAGTATTTT
TRBJ2-1 | TRBD2 | few | TRBV20-1 | CSAREPRLAGGHNEQFF | TGCAGTGCTAGAGAGCCCAGACTAGCGGGGGGGCACAATGAGCAGTTCTTC
TRBJ1-1 | - | many | TRBV6-1 | CASSVKTNTEAFF | TGTGCCAGCAGTGTAAAAACGAACACTGAAGCTTTCTTT
TRBJ2-6 | - | many | TRBV20-1 | CSASGGTSGANVLTF | TGCAGTGCTAGCGGAGGGACCTCTGGGGCCAACGTCCTGACTTTC
TRBJ1-4 | - | few | TRBV25-1 | CASRQSENEKLFF | TGTGCCAGCCGACAGAGTGAAAATGAAAAACTGTTTTTT
TRBJ2-7 | - | few | TRBV28 | CASSLRGVGPPYGQYF | TGTGCCAGCAGTTTAAGGGGGGTAGGCCCCCCCTACGGGCAGTACTTC
TRBJ2-3 | - | many | TRBV6-1 | CASSEGGALLGDTQYF | TGTGCCAGCAGTGAAGGCGGGGCCTTGCTTGGAGATACGCAGTATTTT
TRBJ1-5 | - | many | TRBV6-2/TRBV6-3 | CASSTRRTRPQHF | TGTGCCAGCAGTACACGGAGAACTAGGCCCCAGCATTTT
TRBJ1-5 | TRBD1 | many | TRBV30 | CAWSDRGRQPQHF | TGTGCCTGGAGTGACAGGGGGAGACAGCCCCAGCATTTT
TRBJ1-1 | - | - | TRBV27 | CASSTGQLSTEAFF | TGTGCCAGCAGTACCGGACAGCTCTCCACTGAAGCTTTCTTT
TRBJ2-2 | - | - | TRBV4-2 | CASSQDLGGSGELFF | TGTGCCAGCAGCCAAGATCTTGGGGGGTCCGGGGAGCTGTTTTTT
TRBJ2-2 | - | - | TRBV6-6 | CASSYAGGSTGELFF | TGTGCCAGCAGTTACGCTGGGGGGAGCACCGGGGAGCTGTTTTTT
TRBJ1-5 | - | - | TRBV7-2 | CASSLGRLDNQPQHF | TGTGCCAGCAGCTTAGGGCGTCTAGACAATCAGCCCCAGCATTTT